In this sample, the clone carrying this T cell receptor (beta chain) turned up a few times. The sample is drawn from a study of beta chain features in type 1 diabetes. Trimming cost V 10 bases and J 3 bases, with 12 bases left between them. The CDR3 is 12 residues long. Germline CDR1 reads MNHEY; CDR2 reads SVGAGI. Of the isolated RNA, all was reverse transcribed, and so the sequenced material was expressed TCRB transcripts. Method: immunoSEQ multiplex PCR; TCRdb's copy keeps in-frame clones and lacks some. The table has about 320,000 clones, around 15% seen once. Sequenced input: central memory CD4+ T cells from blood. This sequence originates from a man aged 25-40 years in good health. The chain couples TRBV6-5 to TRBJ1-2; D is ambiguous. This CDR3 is CATRGGYYGYTF. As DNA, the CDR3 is TGTGCCACCCGAGGAGGTTACTATGGCTACACCTTC.